This TCR beta chain was recorded in a study of T cells after yellow fever vaccination (dated by TCRdb to the late 2010s). Describing the broader study: The SMART-Seq v4 Ultra Low Input RNA kit was used to prepare libraries from fractions with low cell numbers. To follow T-cell clones before and after both primary and booster YFV17D yellow fever vaccination, bulk TCR alpha and beta repertoires underwent longitudinal sequencing. The cohort comprised two healthy male donors, one aged 18 to 30 and one aged 30 to 40 years. Bulk PBMC replicates and cell subsets were isolated from blood drawn at multiple timepoints before and after both primary and secondary immunization. What the authors observed across the whole study: A small share of clonotypes occurred in both CD4 and CD8 compartments, likely arising from convergent recombination. Compared with the primary T-cell response, the secondary T-cell response was faster but weaker, reaching its peak on day 5 rather than on day 15. Computational filtering was required because FACS-sorted repertoires could contain abundant contaminating clonotypes from the bulk population. Because only two donors were included in the study, the extent to which the findings can be generalized is limited. After the booster, most of the clones that had expanded following primary vaccination were detected again (about 95% of CD4 and roughly 88% of CD8), which suggests that memory was broadly maintained.

The CDR1 and CDR2 encoded by the germline V gene are MGHRA and YSYEKL. The V end loses 4 bases and the J end loses 1 base, and a stretch of 10 bases separates them. Including the terminal cysteine and phenylalanine, the CDR3 comprises 14 residues. Only the CDR3 part of the read is kept: 42 bases, read in frame from the first base. TCR cDNA was synthesized by 5'RACE template switching, through which a universal primer site and unique molecular identifiers were introduced. cDNA synthesis was primed from both the TCR alpha and TCR beta constant segments. Library amplification involved two PCR steps, and the second step added sample barcodes and sequencing adapters. Libraries were sequenced on Illumina HiSeq 2500 (2x100 bp) or NovaSeq (2x150 bp). On the authors' methods: MIGEC was used to demultiplex reads and collapse the reads into UMI consensus sequences, and MiXCR was used for V(D)J alignment. Vaccine-responding clonotypes were defined with edgeR using replicate PBMC samples, requiring FDR below 0.01 and a log2 fold change above 5 up to day 15. Bulk clonotypes were assigned CD4 or CD8 identity according to which sequenced CD4 or CD8 repertoire held them at higher abundance. In-frame beta chains were kept once TCRdb had trimmed the public reads at Q25 with fastp and called clones with MiXCR. Rows are unified per CDR3 protein, each entry keeping the most common DNA and genes. V and J calls and clone size were set by TCRdb, not the authors. This sample comprises hundreds of thousands of distinct CDR3 sequences, roughly a sixth of them detected only once. Of the sample, about 18% is held by the ten largest clones.

On this clonotype: Its target antigen remains unknown. No base-level quality is on record; no much larger clone is a single base apart.

This sample's treatment or condition label indicates: live attenuated yellow fever vaccine strain. Two biological replicates of bulk PBMCs were collected at each blood-draw timepoint. PBMCs were isolated from peripheral blood using a standard Ficoll-Paque protocol. RNA was extracted with TriZol from bulk PBMCs, CD4 and CD8 fractions, and dextramer-positive and dextramer-negative fractions. Recombination connected TRBV4-1 to TRBJ1-2, with the D gene call left open. This sample comprised PBMCs, obtained 4 to 6 days after the first yellow fever vaccination. The source of this sequence is a man between 18 and 35 years old who received the YFV17D yellow fever vaccine. The CDR3 amino acid sequence is: CASSPRQFNYGYTF. The nucleotides read TGCGCCAGCAGCCCGAGGCAGTTTAACTATGGCTACACCTTC.